Below, 24 T cell receptor beta chains from the same sample are listed, as sequenced in a study of T cells after yellow fever vaccination. TCRdb reprocessed the 5' RACE reads via MiXCR and lists one record per CDR3 protein. The sample contains 250,000 or so distinct CDR3 sequences, roughly 6.8% of which appear only once. Sequenced material: CD4+ T cells sorted from PBMCs, taken on the day of the yellow fever booster vaccination. Receptors originate from a man aged 25-45 years who received the YFV17D yellow fever vaccine.

Worth noting for this clonotype: It may be a read error: a sequence one base away is much more abundant. The V gene is TRBV29-1, the J gene TRBJ2-1; 11 positions agree with TRBD2. The CDR3 contains 13 residues. The germline CDR1 and CDR2 sequences are SQVTM and ANQGSEA. V was pared by 7 bases and J by 9 bases, with 8 bases of the junction left unmatched. In DNA form, the CDR3 reads TGCAGCGCGGGACTAGCGGCAGAGGGTGAGCAGTTCTTC. The encoded protein is CSAGLAAEGEQFF.

This clonotype was counted ten times or more. The V and J genes are TRBV6-6 and TRBJ2-1, with D unclear. The germline V gene encodes CDR1 MNHNY and CDR2 SVGAGI (reference sequence). The CDR3 covers 13 residues. Trimming removed 6 bases from V and 6 bases from J, with 12 bases in between. This chain's CDR3 is CASRATDINEQFF. CDR3 DNA sequence: TGTGCCAGCAGAGCGACGGATATCAATGAGCAGTTCTTC.

The rearrangement joins TRBV24-1 to TRBJ1-1; 7 bases are shared with TRBD1. Germline V gene sequence: CDR1 KGHDR, CDR2 SFDVKD. J gave up 2 bases and V 9 bases, and 14 bases lay outside the gene matches. The CDR3 consists of 16 residues. CDR3 DNA sequence: TGTGCCACCTCTGTGCAGAGAACAGGGGTTAACACTGAAGCTTTCTTT. Translation: CATSVQRTGVNTEAFF.

This clonotype showed up many times. DNA of the CDR3: TGTGCCAGCAGTTTTCTGTCCTACGAGCAGTACTTC. It yields the protein CASSFLSYEQYF. The chain uses TRBV12-3 or TRBV12-4 and TRBJ2-7, with D unclear. The V and J ends lost 3 bases and 1 base respectively, with 4 bases between them. There are 12 residues in the CDR3.

This clonotype has at least ten counts. As DNA, the CDR3 is TGTGCCACCAGTGATTTGGCTCCTGAGGATACGCAGTATTTT. Translation gives CATSDLAPEDTQYF. V and J are TRBV24-1 and TRBJ2-3; D is uncertain. The CDR3 is 14 amino acids. V lost 0 bases to trimming and J lost 6 bases, with 9 bases between them. Germline CDR1 and CDR2: KGHDR and SFDVKD.

On this clonotype: A junction boundary mismatches the germline segment, possibly from a read error. The chain uses TRBV11-2 and TRBJ2-1; possible D gene TRBD2, 5 bases. The CDR3 runs to 15 residues. Germline V gene sequence: CDR1 SGHAT, CDR2 FQNNGV. The DNA of the CDR3 is TGTGCCAGCAGCTCTCAGCGGACCGCCTACAATGAGCATTTCTTC. Amino acid sequence: CASSSQRTAYNEHFF.

CDR3 residues: CASSQGEDGELFF. Here the CDR3 DNA reads TGTGCCAGCAGCCAAGGGGAGGACGGGGAGCTGTTTTTT. The chain employs TRBV3-1 and TRBJ2-2; D possibly corresponds to TRBD2 (6 bases). V dropped 1 base and J dropped 7 bases, with 7 bases sitting between them. Germline V CDR1 and CDR2: LGHDT, YNNKEL (reference sequence). The CDR3 runs to 13 residues.

This clonotype appeared many times. This chain joins TRBV7-2 and TRBJ2-7, with TRBD2 matching 10 bases. The CDR3 has 15 amino acids. After removal of 3 bases from V and 0 bases from J, the junction contained 2 bases not matched to a gene. Germline V lookup: CDR1 SGHTA, CDR2 FQGNSA. Here the CDR3 reads CASSFSSGSSYEQYF. CDR3 coding DNA: TGTGCCAGCAGCTTCTCTAGCGGGAGCTCCTACGAGCAGTACTTC.

This clonotype was picked up a small number of times. The chain combines TRBV7-2 with TRBJ1-4, with D maybe TRBD1 (6 bases). Germline V gives CDR1 SGHTA, CDR2 FQGNSA. V shed 3 bases and J shed 8 bases, with 16 bases lying between them. CDR3 length: 15 residues. The CDR3 region is CASSLTGPKTEKLFF. The CDR3 DNA is TGTGCCAGCAGCTTGACAGGCCCTAAGACGGAAAAACTGTTTTTT.

This rearrangement joins TRBV28 to TRBJ2-4; maybe TRBD1 (6 bases). The CDR3 covers 14 residues. Looked up from germline, CDR1 is MDHEN and CDR2 is SYDVKM. V lost 5 bases to trimming and J lost 3 bases, with 11 bases between them. The CDR3 protein is CASSMDSIKNIQYF. The CDR3 coding sequence is TGTGCCAGCAGTATGGACAGCATCAAAAACATTCAGTACTTC. The full variable domain, in which reference TRBV28 and TRBJ2-4 provide the parts outside the CDR3, is DVKVTQSSRYLVKRTGEKVFLECVQDMDHENMFWYRQDPGLGLRLIYFSYDVKMKEKGDIPEGYSVSREKKERFSLILESASTNQTSMYLCASSMDSIKNIQYFGAGTRLSVL.

The rearrangement uses TRBV5-5 and TRBJ1-4, with TRBD1 identical over 9 bases. This CDR3 has 15 amino acids. Germline V CDR1 and CDR2: SGHKS, YYEKEE (reference sequence). V lost 3 bases, J lost 4 bases, and 4 bases stayed unmatched. The CDR3 bases are TGTGCCAGCAGCTGGGGACAGGGATATAATGAAAAACTGTTTTTT. Amino acids: CASSWGQGYNEKLFF.

This clonotype was counted between two and nine times. This sequence joins TRBV6-5 and TRBJ1-2; D possibly corresponds to TRBD1 (5 bases). Germline CDR1 reads MNHEY; CDR2 reads SVGAGI. There are 14 residues in the CDR3. Trimming took off 6 bases at V and 0 bases at J, with 11 bases between the two ends. Written as DNA, the CDR3 is TGTGCCAGCAGGGGGGACGGACCTAACTATGGCTACACCTTC. This gives the protein CASRGDGPNYGYTF.

Ten or more counts support this clonotype. The rearrangement uses TRBV11-2 and TRBJ1-1; D not certain. Trimming left V 1 base short and J 8 bases short, with 8 bases between. The germline V gene encodes CDR1 SGHAT and CDR2 FQNNGV. This CDR3 is 12 amino acids long. CDR3 amino acids: CASSLAQREAFF. The DNA of the CDR3 is TGTGCCAGCAGCTTAGCTCAGCGAGAAGCTTTCTTT.

The chain combines TRBV4-2 with TRBJ2-5; 9 bases map to TRBD2. CDR3 length: 17 amino acids. Trimming at V came to 3 bases and at J to 4 bases, leaving 12 bases not matched to a gene. CDR1 is LGHNA and CDR2 is YNFKEQ in the germline V gene. The CDR3 DNA sequence: TGTGCCAGCAGCCATCGGCTAGCGGGATCCCGAGGAGAGACCCAGTACTTC. Amino acid sequence: CASSHRLAGSRGETQYF.

In the case of this clonotype: A clone one base away is much larger, so this may be a read error. Given the absence of the conserved phenylalanine or tryptophan at the CDR3 end, a read error is likely. The CDR3 region is CATSEGSGKYERHEQFY. The CDR3 DNA reads TGTGCCACCAGTGAGGGAAGCGGGAAATACGAGCGACATGAGCAGTTCTAC. The V call is TRBV24-1, the J call TRBJ2-1, with 7 positions matching TRBD2. The germline V gene has CDR1 KGHDR and CDR2 SFDVKD. The CDR3 has 17 residues. Losses at the gene ends were 4 bases for V and 8 bases for J; bases not matched to a gene: 16.

The DNA for the CDR3 is TGTGCCAGCAGGCTATGGTCCTACGAGCAGTACTTC. As protein: CASRLWSYEQYF. The V call is TRBV3-1, the J call TRBJ2-7; no firm D call. CDR1 is LGHDT, CDR2 YNNKEL, per germline (reference sequence). CDR3 length: 12 residues. V lost 6 bases and J lost 1, with 7 bases in between.

This clonotype showed up many times. V usage is TRBV20-1 and J usage is TRBJ2-2; 16 positions match TRBD2. CDR1 DFQATT and CDR2 SNEGSKA come from the germline V gene (reference sequence). V dropped 4 bases and J dropped 5; count of bases not matched to a gene: 10. The CDR3 has 18 amino acids. The CDR3: CSATSEGLAGGRTGELFF. DNA of the CDR3: TGCAGTGCTACCTCAGAGGGACTAGCGGGAGGGCGGACCGGGGAGCTGTTTTTT.

Remarks on this clonotype: The junction differs from germline at one of its ends, possibly a read error. This rearrangement joins TRBV7-7 to TRBJ2-5; 13 bases fit TRBD2. Germline V gene sequence: CDR1 SSHAT, CDR2 FNYEAQ (reference sequence). The CDR3 has 17 amino acids. For the CDR3, the DNA is TGTGCTAGCAGTGCGGGACTAGCGGGACGAGTGGGTGAGACCCAGTACTTC. It yields the protein CASSAGLAGRVGETQYF.

This clonotype was recorded a few times. The gene calls are TRBV6-5 and TRBJ2-7; 7 nucleotides match TRBD2. Germline trimming cut 2 bases from V and 2 bases from J; bases unmatched to any gene: 6. CDR3 length: 15 amino acids. Germline V gene lookup returns CDR1 MNHEY and CDR2 SVGAGI. CDR3 in DNA: TGTGCCAGCAGTTACCGGACTAGGGCAACCTACGAGCAGTACTTC. Translating gives CASSYRTRATYEQYF.

This clonotype has a handful of counts. The rearrangement uses TRBV25-1 and TRBJ1-6; weak D call: TRBD1 (5 bases). Per the germline V gene, CDR1 is MGHDK and CDR2 is SYGVNS. Trimming stripped 3 bases from V and 5 bases from J, with 11 bases between. The CDR3 is 15 residues long. The CDR3 DNA reads as TGTGCCAGCAGTGACTGGGACCTCAATAATTCACCCCTCCACTTT. It translates to CASSDWDLNNSPLHF.

This clonotype showed up many times. The rearrangement joins TRBV6-5 to TRBJ2-5; 8 bases fit TRBD2. V lost 5 bases to trimming and J lost 5 bases; unmatched junction nucleotides: 10. The length of the CDR3 is 15 residues. Germline V gene data show CDR1 as MNHEY and CDR2 as SVGAGI. CDR3 loop: CASSTSGFVKETQYF. CDR3 sequence (DNA): TGTGCCAGCAGTACTAGCGGATTTGTAAAGGAGACCCAGTACTTC.

This clonotype has just a few counts. V and J are TRBV20-1 and TRBJ2-1; D possibly corresponds to TRBD2 (7 bases). CDR3 length: 13 residues. V dropped 5 bases and J dropped 9 bases, with 17 bases sitting between them. Germline V gene sequence: CDR1 DFQATT, CDR2 SNEGSKA (reference sequence). CDR3: CSAEGRGGVEQFF. In nucleotides, the CDR3 is TGCAGTGCTGAGGGGAGAGGGGGGGTTGAGCAGTTCTTC.

This clonotype has only a few counts. The chain links TRBV5-1 to TRBJ2-7; no clear D gene. The germline gives CDR1 SGHRS, CDR2 YFSETQ. The CDR3 spans 13 residues. Trimming pared 0 bases from V and 3 bases from J, leaving 7 bases between. In DNA form, the CDR3 reads TGCGCCAGCAGCTTGGACTACTACTACGAGCAGTACTTC. Protein product: CASSLDYYYEQYF.

This clonotype was seen repeatedly, ten times or more. J is TRBJ2-3 and V is TRBV20-1, with D unresolved. The V gene lost 2 bases and the J gene lost 2 bases, with 20 bases spanning the gap. CDR1 and CDR2 from the germline V gene are DFQATT and SNEGSKA (reference sequence). The CDR3 runs 17 residues. The CDR3 loop is CSARRSGLTLSTDTQYF. In DNA, the CDR3 is TGCAGTGCTAGAAGGTCAGGCCTCACCCTTTCCACAGATACGCAGTATTTT.